The 8 T cell receptor beta chains given below trace back to one sample, sequenced in a study of beta chain features in type 1 diabetes. Regarding the study as a whole: Among all four CD4+ subsets, Type 1 diabetes patients had TCRB CDR3s that were moderately but significantly shorter.

cDNA synthesis used the whole RNA isolate, giving expressed TCRB sequences. TCRdb's table, derived via immunoSEQ multiplex PCR, lists solely in-frame clones and lacks some. The table records 250,000 to 350,000 clones, about 15% of them present only once. The antigens these receptors bind are not known. The sequencing input was naive CD4+ T cells from blood. The receptors come from a man between 18 and 29 years old with type 1 diabetes.

V and J are TRBV9 and TRBJ2-4; D gene ambiguous. Germline assignment: CDR1 SGDLS and CDR2 YYNGEE. The CDR3 spans 18 residues. V shed 0 bases and J shed 0 bases, with 16 bases lying between them. This chain's CDR3 is CASSVELWVQGAKNIQYF. CDR3 sequence (DNA): TGTGCCAGCAGCGTAGAACTATGGGTCCAAGGAGCCAAAAACATTCAGTACTTC.

This clone was seen more than once but under ten times. This rearrangement joins TRBV4-1 to TRBJ2-5; D remains ambiguous. Trimming left V 0 bases short and J 7 bases short, with 12 bases between. There are 14 residues in the CDR3. Germline V lookup: CDR1 MGHRA, CDR2 YSYEKL. The CDR3 DNA is TGCGCCAGCAGCCAAGACGAAGACCGCGGGACCCAGTACTTC. This sequence encodes CASSQDEDRGTQYF.

V usage is TRBV30 and J usage is TRBJ1-5, with D uncertain. Trimming left V 1 base short and J 8 bases short, with 12 bases between. CDR1 is GTSNPN and CDR2 is SVGIG in the germline V gene (reference sequence). The length of the CDR3 is 13 residues. DNA of the CDR3: TGTGCCTGGAGTGGAGGAGGGAGGGAGCCCCAGCATTTT. It codes for CAWSGGGREPQHF.

This chain connects TRBV30 to TRBJ2-1; tentatively, D is TRBD1 (5 bases). Between the trimmed V and J ends, which lost 3 bases and 4 bases, there was a span of 19 bases. Germline V gene data show CDR1 as GTSNPN and CDR2 as SVGIG (reference sequence). This CDR3 spans 16 amino acids. The CDR3 is CAWSWLRRGQYNEQFF. In nucleotides, the CDR3 is TGTGCCTGGAGCTGGCTTAGGCGCGGACAATACAATGAGCAGTTCTTC.

The J gene is TRBJ2-1, the V gene TRBV11-2; the D is unclear. V shed 2 bases and J shed 5 bases, with 16 bases lying between them. This CDR3 is built from 16 residues. Germline CDR1 and CDR2: SGHAT and FQNNGV. The CDR3 nucleotides read TGTGCCAGCAGCTTATCGAGGTTTGGGTATGACAATGAGCAGTTCTTC. Its protein is CASSLSRFGYDNEQFF.

The chain uses TRBV6-5 and TRBJ2-2; D is unresolved. The CDR3 runs to 15 residues. Deletions cut 10 bases from V and 5 bases from J, with 20 bases between. CDR1 MNHEY and CDR2 SVGAGI come from the germline V gene. CDR3 DNA sequence: TGTGCCACCTCTCGGGTAATAGGTGGGACCGGGGAGCTGTTTTTT. This gives the protein CATSRVIGGTGELFF.

This clone appeared a few times. The genes are TRBV10-3 and TRBJ2-7; 11 positions agree with TRBD1. Germline CDR1 and CDR2: ENHRY and SYGVKD. The CDR3 sequence is 12 residues long. The ends lost 11 bases at V and 2 bases at J; junction bases unmatched: 2. CDR3 nucleotides: TGTGCCGGGGGACAGGGGGCCTACGAGCAGTACTTC. This codes for CAGGQGAYEQYF.

The chain is built from TRBV7-2 and TRBJ2-1; possibly TRBD1 for D (5 bases). Germline CDR1 SGHTA, CDR2 FQGNSA. V was trimmed by 1 base and J by 6 bases, leaving 13 bases between them. CDR3 length: 15 amino acids. As DNA, the CDR3 is TGTGCCAGCAGCTTAGGGTGGCAGGGCGGCAATGAGCAGTTCTTC. The encoded protein is CASSLGWQGGNEQFF.